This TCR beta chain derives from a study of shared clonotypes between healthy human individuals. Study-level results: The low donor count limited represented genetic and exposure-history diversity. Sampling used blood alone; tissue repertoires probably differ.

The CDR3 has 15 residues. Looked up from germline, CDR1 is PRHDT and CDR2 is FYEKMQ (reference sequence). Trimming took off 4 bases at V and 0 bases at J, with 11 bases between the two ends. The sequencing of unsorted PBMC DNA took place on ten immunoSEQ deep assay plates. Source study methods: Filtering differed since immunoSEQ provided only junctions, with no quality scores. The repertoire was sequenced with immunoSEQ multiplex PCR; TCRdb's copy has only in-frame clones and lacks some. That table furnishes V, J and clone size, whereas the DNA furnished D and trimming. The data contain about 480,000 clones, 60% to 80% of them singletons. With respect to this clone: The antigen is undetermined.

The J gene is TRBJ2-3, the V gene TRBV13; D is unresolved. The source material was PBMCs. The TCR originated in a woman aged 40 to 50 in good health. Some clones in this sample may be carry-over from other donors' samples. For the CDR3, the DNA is TGTGCCAGCAGCTACACGACATCTAGCACAGATACGCAGTATTTT. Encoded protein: CASSYTTSSTDTQYF.